The present entry profiles one T cell receptor beta chain with its context. Its specificity is unknown. Looked up from germline, CDR1 is MRHNA and CDR2 is SNTAGT. V lost 6 bases and J lost 5, with 11 bases in between. The CDR3 is 13 amino acids. This specimen comes from a study of cytomegalovirus exposure and HLA in healthy donors. Regarding the study as a whole: Among the sequence variants, a highly shared cluster was likely an artifact of sequencing.

Vbeta (60) and Jbeta (13) primers were used in the PCR. Using immunoSEQ multiplex PCR, the repertoire was profiled, and TCRdb retains in-frame clones only, with some absent. There are around 76,000 clones in the sample, with 1.5% held by the top ten. At sampling all donors were nominally healthy, likely with unrecorded immune exposures. The chain recombines TRBV6-4 with TRBJ2-4; D ambiguous. The TCR was taken from an older woman in good health and CMV-seronegative. The sample taken for sequencing was PBMCs. The CDR3 DNA sequence: TGTGCCAGCAGCCTCGGTCCCGAAAACATTCAGTACTTC. Amino acids: CASSLGPENIQYF.